This entry lists 19 T cell receptor beta chains sequenced from one sample in a study of control samples from healthy donors and cancer patients. Data came from immunoSEQ multiplex PCR; TCRdb stores just in-frame clones and leaves some out. The data contain about 140,000 clones, around nine tenths of them seen just once; the ten biggest clones take up around 9%. The sample taken for sequencing was blood. These TCRs come from a woman aged 25-40 years in good health.

The chain has TRBV5-1 and TRBJ2-5; 10 bases line up with TRBD1. This CDR3 has 15 amino acids. The J segment lost 4 bases and the V segment lost 5 bases, leaving 8 bases of the junction unmatched. CDR1 and CDR2 (germline): SGHRS, YFSETQ. The CDR3 protein is CASRPSGTGVETQYF. CDR3 coding DNA: TGCGCCAGCAGACCGTCCGGGACAGGGGTAGAGACCCAGTACTTC.

This clone was picked up a small number of times. CDR3 nucleotide sequence: TGTGCCAGCAGCTTAACAGGGGGAAGCACAGATACGCAGTATTTT. Its protein product is CASSLTGGSTDTQYF. The chain employs TRBV7-8 and TRBJ2-3; 8 bases match TRBD1. With 2 bases clipped from V and 0 bases from J, the junction kept 1 base outside the gene matches. In germline, CDR1 is SGHVS, CDR2 FQNEAQ. CDR3 length equals 15 residues.

This rearrangement joins TRBV9 to TRBJ2-3; D is ambiguous. The CDR3 extends over 13 amino acids. Germline CDR1 reads SGDLS; CDR2 reads YYNGEE. V gave up 4 bases and J gave up 6 bases, with 12 bases separating them. The CDR3 nucleotides read TGTGCCAGCAGCCCTCCCGAGGAGGATACGCAGTATTTT. Translating gives CASSPPEEDTQYF.

The chain employs TRBV19 and TRBJ2-5; 7 nucleotides match TRBD2. With V trimmed by 5 bases and J by 0 bases, 9 bases remained unmatched. Germline V lookup: CDR1 LNHDA, CDR2 SQIVND (reference sequence). The CDR3 length is 16 residues. CDR3 bases: TGTGCCAGTAGTGGCCGACTAGCTGGGCACCAAGAGACCCAGTACTTC. It specifies CASSGRLAGHQETQYF.

The chain combines TRBV6-5 with TRBJ1-5; TRBD1 matches at 7 bases. Germline V gene sequence: CDR1 MNHEY, CDR2 SVGAGI. The CDR3 has 13 residues. V lost 9 bases to trimming and J lost 6 bases; unmatched junction nucleotides: 8. Here the CDR3 reads CASIQGGAQPQHF. CDR3 coding DNA: TGTGCCAGTATTCAGGGGGGGGCTCAGCCCCAGCATTTT.

V is TRBV7-2 and J is TRBJ2-2; no definite D call. The V and J ends lost 5 bases and 4 bases respectively, with 11 bases between them. This CDR3 spans 14 amino acids. The germline V gene has CDR1 SGHTA and CDR2 FQGNSA. The CDR3 DNA sequence: TGTGCCAGCAGCCCAGAGGCCATCACCGGGGAGCTGTTTTTT. It is translated as CASSPEAITGELFF.

The V gene is TRBV7-8, the J gene TRBJ1-2; 8 bases are a match to TRBD1. Germline V gene data show CDR1 as SGHVS and CDR2 as FQNEAQ. V was clipped by 8 bases and J by 4 bases; unmatched bases: 9. There are 14 residues in the CDR3. CDR3 sequence reads: CASGRRTGPYGYTF. CDR3 bases: TGTGCCAGCGGCCGGCGGACAGGGCCCTATGGCTACACCTTC. The full variable domain, its missing parts supplied by reference TRBV7-8 and TRBJ1-2, is GAGVSQSPRYKVAKRGQDVALRCDPISGHVSLFWYQQALGQGPEFLTYFQNEAQLDKSGLPSDRFFAERPEGSVSTLKIQRTQQEDSAVYLCASGRRTGPYGYTFGSGTRLTVV.

The chain links TRBV3-1 (or the pseudogene TRBV3-2) to TRBJ1-2; D unclear. The CDR3 extends over 13 amino acids. The V gene lost 1 base and the J gene lost 7 bases, with 10 bases spanning the gap. In germline, CDR1 is LGHDT, CDR2 YNNKEL (reference sequence). CDR3 in amino acids: CASSQGQRSGYTF. The DNA of the CDR3 is TGTGCCAGCAGCCAAGGTCAGAGGAGTGGCTACACCTTC.

The gene calls are TRBV5-1 and TRBJ1-2, with TRBD1 identical over 10 bases. In germline, CDR1 is SGHRS, CDR2 YFSETQ. The junction had 10 bases not matched to a gene; V was cut back by 3 bases and J by 8 bases. This CDR3 has 15 amino acids. The CDR3 nucleotides are TGCGCCAGCAGCTCGAACTCGGACAGGGGGGGCGGCTACACCTTC. This codes for CASSSNSDRGGGYTF.

The chain uses TRBV15 and TRBJ1-5; 9 bases fit TRBD1. Germline values: CDR1 LNHNV, CDR2 YYDKDF (reference sequence). The CDR3 is 15 amino acids. V gave up 1 base and J gave up 6 bases; unmatched junction bases: 4. The CDR3 loop reads CATSRGTGESQPQHF. The CDR3 DNA is TGTGCCACCAGCAGAGGGACAGGGGAGAGTCAGCCCCAGCATTTT.

The chain couples TRBV2 to TRBJ1-1; unclear D gene. The CDR3 extends over 14 amino acids. Germline CDR1 reads SNHLY; CDR2 reads FYNNEI. V dropped 5 bases and J dropped 3 bases, with 13 bases sitting between them. The CDR3 reads CASSPPVGHTEAFF. As DNA, the CDR3 is TGTGCCAGCAGTCCCCCGGTTGGACACACTGAAGCTTTCTTT.

This rearrangement joins TRBV9 to TRBJ2-7; D remains ambiguous. Germline V gives CDR1 SGDLS, CDR2 YYNGEE. The V end lost 4 bases, the J end lost 0 bases, and 14 bases lay between the germline ends. The CDR3 has 15 residues. The CDR3 sequence: CASSPRLGSSYEQYF. The CDR3 DNA reads TGTGCCAGCAGCCCGCGACTGGGGTCCTCCTACGAGCAGTACTTC. The full variable domain, in which reference TRBV9 and TRBJ2-7 provide the parts outside the CDR3, is DSGVTQTPKHLITATGQRVTLRCSPRSGDLSVYWYQQSLDQGLQFLIQYYNGEERAKGNILERFSAQQFPDLHSELNLSSLELGDSALYFCASSPRLGSSYEQYFGPGTRLTVT.

This chain uses TRBV29-1 with TRBJ1-1, with D possibly TRBD1 on 6 matching bases. V shed 3 bases and J shed 6 bases, with 14 bases lying between them. CDR1 is SQVTM, CDR2 ANQGSEA, per germline. This CDR3 is built from 13 residues. The CDR3 DNA sequence: TGCAGCGTTGACCCGGGGGCGAGCCCTGAAGCTTTCTTT. Its protein product is CSVDPGASPEAFF.

The rearrangement uses TRBV6-8 and TRBJ1-6; TRBD1 matches at 7 bases. Germline CDR1 and CDR2: MNHGY and SAAAGT. V gave up 2 bases and J gave up 8 bases; unmatched junction bases: 12. CDR3 length: 17 residues. Here the CDR3 reads CASSYPKRRDSDSPLHF. CDR3 coding DNA: TGTGCCAGCAGTTACCCAAAGCGCCGGGACAGCGATTCACCCCTCCACTTT.

This clone was seen only a few times. V and J are TRBV19 and TRBJ2-7; 8 bases match TRBD1. The J segment lost 5 bases and the V segment lost 0 bases, leaving 15 bases of the junction unmatched. The CDR3 covers 18 residues. Germline CDR1 and CDR2: LNHDA and SQIVND (reference sequence). CDR3 in DNA: TGTGCCAGTAGTATAGACCACCGACAGGGGAGTAAAGTTAACGAGCAGTACTTC. Its protein is CASSIDHRQGSKVNEQYF. The whole variable domain, filled in from reference TRBV19 and TRBJ2-7, reads DGGITQSPKYLFRKEGQNVTLSCEQNLNHDAMYWYRQDPGQGLRLIYYSQIVNDFQKGDIAEGYSVSREKKESFPLTVTSAQKNPTAFYLCASSIDHRQGSKVNEQYFGPGTRLTVT.

The chain uses TRBV24-1 and TRBJ2-7, with D perhaps given as TRBD1 or TRBD2 (6 bases each). The CDR3 is made up of 13 amino acids. Germline V lookup: CDR1 KGHDR, CDR2 SFDVKD. V lost 4 bases, J lost 12 bases, and 18 bases lay in between. The CDR3 DNA reads TGTGCCACCAGTGACCCGACGGGGGACACAAGGTACTTC. Amino acid sequence: CATSDPTGDTRYF.

A few counts support this clone. V and J are TRBV3-1 (or the pseudogene TRBV3-2) and TRBJ2-7; 10 positions agree with TRBD1. V was pared by 4 bases and J by 7 bases, with 7 bases of the junction left unmatched. The V gene's germline CDR1 is LGHDT and CDR2 YNNKEL (reference sequence). The CDR3 spans 14 residues. CDR3 sequence: CASSPPGTGEEQYF. CDR3 in DNA: TGTGCCAGCAGCCCCCCAGGGACAGGGGAAGAGCAGTACTTC.

V and J are TRBV19 and TRBJ2-2, with D perhaps given as TRBD1 or TRBD2 (6 bases each). V lost 6 bases, J lost 5 bases, and 13 bases lay in between. The CDR3 length is 14 residues. The germline V gene encodes CDR1 LNHDA and CDR2 SQIVND (reference sequence). In nucleotides, the CDR3 is TGTGCCAGTAGGCTAAAGGGGGGAACCGGGGAGCTGTTTTTT. It specifies CASRLKGGTGELFF.

This clone was seen a single time. V usage is TRBV11-2 and J usage is TRBJ2-5, with D perhaps TRBD2 (7 bases). V lost 1 base, J lost 5 bases, and 11 bases lay in between. This CDR3 comprises 14 residues. Germline V gene lookup returns CDR1 SGHAT and CDR2 FQNNGV. This CDR3 reads CASSLAGEGETQYF. The DNA for the CDR3 is TGTGCCAGCAGCTTAGCAGGGGAGGGGGAGACCCAGTACTTC.